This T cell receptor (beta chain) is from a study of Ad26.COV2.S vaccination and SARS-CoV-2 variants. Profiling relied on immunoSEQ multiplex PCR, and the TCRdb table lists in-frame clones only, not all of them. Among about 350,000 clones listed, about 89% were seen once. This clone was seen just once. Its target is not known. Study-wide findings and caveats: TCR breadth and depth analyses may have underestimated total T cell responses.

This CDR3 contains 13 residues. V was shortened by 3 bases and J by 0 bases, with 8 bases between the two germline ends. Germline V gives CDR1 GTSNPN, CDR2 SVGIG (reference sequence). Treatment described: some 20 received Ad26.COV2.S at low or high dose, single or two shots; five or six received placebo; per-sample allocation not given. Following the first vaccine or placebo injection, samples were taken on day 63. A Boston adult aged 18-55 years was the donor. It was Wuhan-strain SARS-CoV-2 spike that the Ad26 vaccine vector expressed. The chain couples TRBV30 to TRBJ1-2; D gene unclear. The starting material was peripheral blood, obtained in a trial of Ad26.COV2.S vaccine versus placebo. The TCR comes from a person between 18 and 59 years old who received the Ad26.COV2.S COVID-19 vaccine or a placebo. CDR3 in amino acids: CAWRRSANYGYTF. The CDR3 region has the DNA TGTGCCTGGAGGAGAAGTGCTAACTATGGCTACACCTTC.